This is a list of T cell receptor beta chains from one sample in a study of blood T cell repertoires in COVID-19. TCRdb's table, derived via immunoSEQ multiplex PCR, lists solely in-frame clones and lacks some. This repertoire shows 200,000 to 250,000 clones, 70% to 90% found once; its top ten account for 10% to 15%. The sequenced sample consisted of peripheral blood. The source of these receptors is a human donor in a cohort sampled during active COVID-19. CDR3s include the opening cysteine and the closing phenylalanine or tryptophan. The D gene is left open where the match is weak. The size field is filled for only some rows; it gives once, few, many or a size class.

TGTGCCAGCAGCCCCTGGACAGGGGGTCGGGCTGAAGCTTTCTTT	CASSPWTGGRAEAFF	-	TRBD1	TRBJ1-1	TRBV3-1/TRBV3-2
TGTGCCAGCAGTGAGGGGACAGGGGGCCTTGAGACCCAGTACTTC	CASSEGTGGLETQYF	-	TRBD1	TRBJ2-5	TRBV6-4
TGTGCCATCAGTGAGGTTGGAGGGGACGGGGAGCTGTTTTTT	CAISEVGGDGELFF	-	-	TRBJ2-2	TRBV10-3
TGCGCCAGCAGCTTGGCAGAGACTAGCGGGTTTACTGAGCAGTTCTTC	CASSLAETSGFTEQFF	-	TRBD2	TRBJ2-1	TRBV5-1
TGTGCCAGCAGTACCTCTCAGGGGAACTATGGCTACACCTTC	CASSTSQGNYGYTF	few	-	TRBJ1-2	TRBV25-1
TGCGCCAGCAGCCATTTAAACAGGGGGCGCCCCTATGGCTACACCTTC	CASSHLNRGRPYGYTF	-	TRBD1	TRBJ1-2	TRBV4-3
TGCGCCAGCCGAGGAAACTATAATTCACCCCTCCACTTT	CASRGNYNSPLHF	-	-	TRBJ1-6	TRBV5-1
TGCGCCAGCAGCCCGGTCGGCCGGGGCGGGAGTGGCTACACCTTC	CASSPVGRGGSGYTF	-	-	TRBJ1-2	TRBV5-1
TGTGCCAGCAGAGCCGTCGACACTGAAGCTTTCTTT	CASRAVDTEAFF	-	-	TRBJ1-1	TRBV6-6
TGTGCCAGCAGCCAAGGAGAGGGGGTAGAGACCCAGTACTTC	CASSQGEGVETQYF	-	-	TRBJ2-5	TRBV3-1/TRBV3-2
TGTGCCAGTAGTATAGCCGACTCCTCCCACGAGCAGTACTTC	CASSIADSSHEQYF	-	-	TRBJ2-7	TRBV19
TGTGCCAGCAGTTCAGGGTTTACGCAGTATTTT	CASSSGFTQYF	-	-	TRBJ2-3	TRBV28
TGTGCCAGCAGCCAAGTTACAGGTGGAATTTTAGCTTTCTTT	CASSQVTGGILAFF	-	-	TRBJ1-1	TRBV4-2
TGTGCCAGCAGTTTAATCGAGCGGAGCTCTGGGGCCAACGTCCTGACTTTC	CASSLIERSSGANVLTF	-	-	TRBJ2-6	TRBV28
TGTGCCAGTAGTATAGTCAACTCTGGGGCCAACGTCCTGACTTTC	CASSIVNSGANVLTF	-	-	TRBJ2-6	TRBV19
TGTGCCAGCAGCCAAGATGTCAGGACAGGGGGTTTCAACTATGGCTACACCTTC	CASSQDVRTGGFNYGYTF	-	TRBD1	TRBJ1-2	TRBV4-2
TGTGCCAGCAGTTATACTAGAAGCACTGAAGCTTTCTTT	CASSYTRSTEAFF	-	-	TRBJ1-1	TRBV6-5
TGTGCCAGCAGTCCCTCCCCAGGGATGACAGATACGCAGTATTTT	CASSPSPGMTDTQYF	-	-	TRBJ2-3	TRBV27
TGTGCCAGCAGCCCCGGGGGAGGTGGCTACACCTTC	CASSPGGGGYTF	once	-	TRBJ1-2	TRBV11-2
TGTGCCAGCAGTGCGCGACAGGGCCGGAATCAGCCCCAGCATTTT	CASSARQGRNQPQHF	-	TRBD1	TRBJ1-5	TRBV6-2/TRBV6-3
TGCGCCAGCAGCCAAGTCAAGGGACAGGGCACAGATACGCAGTATTTT	CASSQVKGQGTDTQYF	-	TRBD1	TRBJ2-3	TRBV4-3
TGTGCCAGCAGCCCCACAGAAAACGGTTTTCACACCATATATTTT	CASSPTENGFHTIYF	-	-	TRBJ1-3	TRBV6-5
TGCAGTGCTAGTCGGCTGAGACTAGCCAACAATGAGCAGTTCTTC	CSASRLRLANNEQFF	-	TRBD2	TRBJ2-1	TRBV20-1
TGTGCCAGCAGCTTACAAAGCGGGGGCTCTCCTAGCACAGATACGCAGTATTTT	CASSLQSGGSPSTDTQYF	-	TRBD2	TRBJ2-3	TRBV7-2
TGTGCCAGCAGCCTCGGACAAAACTATGGCTACACCTTC	CASSLGQNYGYTF	-	-	TRBJ1-2	TRBV7-2
TGTGCCAGCAGCTTCAAATACAGGAGCTCCTACGAGCAGTACTTC	CASSFKYRSSYEQYF	-	-	TRBJ2-7	TRBV5-4
TGTGCCAGCTCGACAGGCCTTAGCTTTTCGAACACTGAAGCTTTCTTT	CASSTGLSFSNTEAFF	-	-	TRBJ1-1	TRBV18
TGTGCCAGCAGTGATTCAAAGGGGTACTATGGCTACACCTTC	CASSDSKGYYGYTF	-	-	TRBJ1-2	TRBV2
TGCAGCGTTGCTCGGACAGGGGGAGGCTACACCTTC	CSVARTGGGYTF	-	TRBD1	TRBJ1-2	TRBV29-1
TGTGCCAGCAGGCCGACAGGGTTGAATGGCTACACCTTC	CASRPTGLNGYTF	few	TRBD1	TRBJ1-2	TRBV28
TGTGCCAGTAGTATAACAGGGTGGGGCTATGGCTACACCTTC	CASSITGWGYGYTF	-	-	TRBJ1-2	TRBV19
TGTGCCAGCAGCTTAGCGCCCGCAGACGAGCAGTACTTC	CASSLAPADEQYF	few	-	TRBJ2-7	TRBV7-2
TGTGCCAGCAGCACCCCTAGCGGGGTCACAGATACGCAGTATTTT	CASSTPSGVTDTQYF	-	TRBD2	TRBJ2-3	TRBV7-9
TGTGCCAGCAGCCAGCAGCTAGATTCACCCCTCCACTTT	CASSQQLDSPLHF	-	-	TRBJ1-6	TRBV3-1/TRBV3-2
TGTGCCAGCAGCTTAACTCGAGTAGATACGCAGTATTTT	CASSLTRVDTQYF	-	-	TRBJ2-3	TRBV7-3
TGTGCCAGCAGTTGGATCGGCGGGAGGGGGACGGGGAATGAGCAGTTCTTC	CASSWIGGRGTGNEQFF	-	TRBD2	TRBJ2-1	TRBV28
TGCAGCGTTGAATTGCGGGACAGGATCTTC	CSVELRDRIF	-	TRBD1	TRBJ2-1	TRBV29-1
TGTGCCAGTAGTCCGCAAGCCGAAACTCGGGATACGCAGTATTTT	CASSPQAETRDTQYF	once	-	TRBJ2-3	TRBV19
TGTGCCAGCAGCTTAGAACTAGCGGTCAATGAGCAGTTCTTC	CASSLELAVNEQFF	-	TRBD2	TRBJ2-1	TRBV7-9
TGTGCCAGCAGCCCGTTGAGGGGAGGAGGCACAGATACGCAGTATTTT	CASSPLRGGGTDTQYF	-	-	TRBJ2-3	TRBV28
TGCGCCAGCAGCCCGGCCCCCAGCGGAGGCAACTACGAGCAGTACTTC	CASSPAPSGGNYEQYF	once	-	TRBJ2-7	TRBV5-1
TGTGCCAGCAGCTTGGCCGGACAGACTAGCAATCAGCCCCAGCATTTT	CASSLAGQTSNQPQHF	-	-	TRBJ1-5	TRBV5-6
TGTGCCAGCAGCAAAGCAGCTTATAATTCACCCCTCCACTTT	CASSKAAYNSPLHF	many	-	TRBJ1-6	TRBV21-1